This T cell receptor beta chain was profiled in a study of T cell responses to AZD1222 COVID-19 vaccine. This CDR3 is built from 15 residues. Losses at the gene ends were 3 bases for V and 3 bases for J; bases not matched to a gene: 6. In germline, CDR1 is SNHLY, CDR2 FYNNEI. The method was immunoSEQ multiplex PCR; TCRdb's version includes in-frame clones alone and lacks a portion of them. The data show some 100,000 clones, 88% seen once. The input for sequencing was peripheral blood, taken 28 days after the second AZD1222 dose. The V call is TRBV2, the J call TRBJ1-2; 8 nucleotides agree with TRBD1. The receptor was isolated from an adult who received the AZD1222 COVID-19 vaccine. CDR3 sequence: CASSDPGTGDYGYTF. For the CDR3, the DNA is TGTGCCAGCAGTGATCCCGGGACAGGCGACTATGGCTACACCTTC.